One sample yielded the 15 T cell receptor beta chains listed below, sequenced in a study of T-cell memory formation after mild COVID-19. TCRdb redid the calling of the 5' RACE reads with MiXCR, one entry per CDR3 protein. Of 350,000 to 450,000 distinct CDR3 sequences listed, over 15% are singletons. What was sequenced was PBMCs or a T cell subset sorted from them (not recorded which). These TCRs come from an adult woman who had mild COVID-19 (a few samples of this study predate the infection). Cell type and time point are not known.

Worth noting for this clonotype: A clone one base away is much larger, so this may be a read error. The V call is TRBV12-3 or TRBV12-4, the J call TRBJ2-7, with 9 bases lining up with TRBD1. CDR3 length equals 13 residues. The V gene end was trimmed by 6 bases and the J gene end by 2 bases; junction bases not matched to a gene: 2. CDR3 region: CASSGTGPYEQYF. As DNA, the CDR3 is TGTGCCAGCAGCGGGACAGGGCCCTACGAGCAGTACTTC.

This clonotype was recorded a few times. The genes are TRBV6-6 and TRBJ1-5; 7 bases align to TRBD1. J lost 13 bases, V lost 6 bases, and 9 bases had no gene match. Per germline, CDR1 MNHNY and CDR2 SVGAGI (reference sequence). The CDR3 sequence is 12 residues long. CDR3 loop: CASSTYRDSQHF. CDR3 DNA: TGTGCCAGCAGCACATATCGGGACAGTCAGCATTTT.

This clonotype has a handful of counts. The gene calls are TRBV10-3 and TRBJ1-6, with D possibly TRBD1 on 6 matching bases. From germline, CDR1 is ENHRY and CDR2 SYGVKD. The CDR3 has 15 residues. V lost 10 bases and J lost 5, with 18 bases in between. In nucleotides, the CDR3 is TGTGCCACTTCACTTCGGGGGGCAGATAATTCACCCCTCCACTTT. Protein: CATSLRGADNSPLHF.

The rearrangement uses TRBV12-3 or TRBV12-4 and TRBJ1-5; 7 bases fit TRBD1. Trimming removed 6 bases from V and 0 bases from J; junction bases left unmatched: 17. The CDR3 is 19 amino acids. In DNA, the CDR3 is TGTGCCAGCAGCTCGAAGTTAACCGGGACAGCTTATAGCAATCAGCCCCAGCATTTT. Translated: CASSSKLTGTAYSNQPQHF.

In its sample, this clonotype was seen a few times. V usage is TRBV7-2 and J usage is TRBJ2-7; TRBD1 or TRBD2 may be the D gene (6 bases each). V was trimmed by 2 bases and J by 2 bases, leaving 16 bases between them. The length of the CDR3 is 16 residues. Germline CDR1 SGHTA, CDR2 FQGNSA. DNA of the CDR3: TGTGCCAGCAGCTTATCCCCGGGAGCAGGGGCCTACGAGCAGTACTTC. Amino acid sequence: CASSLSPGAGAYEQYF.

Within the sample, this clonotype is medium-sized. At one boundary the junction diverges from the germline segment, which might be a read error. The V and J genes are TRBV7-2 and TRBJ2-5; 10 nucleotides line up with TRBD2. Germline V gives CDR1 SGHTA, CDR2 FQGNSA. This CDR3 contains 12 residues. CDR3 sequence (DNA): TGTGCCAGCAGCTTTGAGCGGGAGGGCCTGCACTTC. Amino acid sequence: CASSFEREGLHF.

V and J are TRBV12-5 and TRBJ1-1; no reliable D call. Germline V gene lookup returns CDR1 LGHNT and CDR2 FRNRAP. The CDR3 covers 14 residues. V lost 3 bases and J 4 bases, leaving 12 bases between the germline ends. CDR3 in DNA: TGTGCTAGTGGTTTTGCGCCCACGGGCACTGAAGCTTTCTTT. It yields the protein CASGFAPTGTEAFF.

This clonotype was observed a handful of times. The germline gene is not matched at one end of the junction; a read error may be the cause. The chain combines TRBV5-6 with TRBJ1-1; possibly TRBD1 for D (5 bases). The CDR3 totals 14 residues. Germline loops: CDR1 SGHDT, CDR2 YYEEEE. The CDR3: CASCFDRLNTEAFF. CDR3 DNA: TGTGCCAGCTGCTTCGACAGACTAAACACTGAAGCTTTCTTT.

This clonotype was seen a few times. The CDR3 nucleotides are TGTGCCAGCAATAAAGGTCGGGGGCTCGAGCACACCTTC. Translating gives CASNKGRGLEHTF. The V call is TRBV6-2 or TRBV6-3, the J call TRBJ1-2, with a possible D match to TRBD1 (6 bases). Germline CDR1 and CDR2: MNHEY and SVGEGT. This CDR3 is built from 13 residues. Trimming cost V 7 bases and J 12 bases, with 21 bases left between them.

This clonotype was observed a few times. This chain connects TRBV29-1 to TRBJ2-7; D assignment may be TRBD1 or TRBD2 (7 bases each). This CDR3 comprises 13 residues. Trimming pared 2 bases from V and 6 bases from J, leaving 14 bases between. Germline CDR1 reads SQVTM; CDR2 reads ANQGSEA. CDR3: CSVESGGGAEQYF. CDR3 bases: TGCAGCGTTGAATCAGGGGGGGGTGCCGAGCAGTACTTC.

The chain joins TRBV30 to TRBJ1-5; D possibly corresponds to TRBD1 (6 bases). Trimming left V 1 base short and J 6 bases short, with 13 bases between. The CDR3 covers 14 residues. The germline V gene has CDR1 GTSNPN and CDR2 SVGIG (reference sequence). The CDR3 nucleotides read TGTGCCTGGAGTGGATTACAGGGAAGTCAGCCCCAGCATTTT. It codes for CAWSGLQGSQPQHF.

The chain has TRBV28 and TRBJ2-7; either TRBD1 or TRBD2 may fit D (6 bases each). Deletions cut 2 bases from V and 6 bases from J, with 20 bases between. The CDR3 is 16 residues long. The germline CDR1 and CDR2 sequences are MDHEN and SYDVKM. Written as DNA, the CDR3 is TGTGCCAGCAGTTTAGGAGGGAGGTGGGGGGCCTTCGAGCAGTACTTC. This gives the protein CASSLGGRWGAFEQYF.

This clonotype was detected a few times. The rearrangement links TRBV7-9 to TRBJ2-7; 10 positions agree with TRBD2. Per the germline V gene, CDR1 is SEHNR and CDR2 is FQNEAQ (reference sequence). Unmatched junction bases numbered 2, after V lost 5 bases and J lost 7 bases. This CDR3 region has 12 residues. This chain's CDR3 is CASSTGLAEQYF. For the CDR3, the DNA is TGTGCCAGCAGCACGGGACTAGCGGAGCAGTACTTC.

The chain has TRBV6-5 and TRBJ2-3; no clear D gene. The germline V and J ends were trimmed by 4 bases and 0 bases, with 14 bases remaining between them. CDR3 length: 16 residues. Germline V CDR1 and CDR2: MNHEY, SVGAGI. Here the CDR3 DNA reads TGTGCCAGCAGTTCGGTCGGACGCGGAAGCACAGATACGCAGTATTTT. Translation gives CASSSVGRGSTDTQYF.

This chain links TRBV5-1 with TRBJ2-7, with 11 bases aligning to TRBD1. Germline V gene sequence: CDR1 SGHRS, CDR2 YFSETQ. The J segment lost 6 bases and the V segment lost 3 bases, leaving 5 bases of the junction unmatched. This CDR3 is built from 14 residues. The CDR3 DNA reads as TGCGCCAGCAGCTGGGGGACAGGGGGAGGCGAGCAGTACTTC. Translating it yields CASSWGTGGGEQYF.